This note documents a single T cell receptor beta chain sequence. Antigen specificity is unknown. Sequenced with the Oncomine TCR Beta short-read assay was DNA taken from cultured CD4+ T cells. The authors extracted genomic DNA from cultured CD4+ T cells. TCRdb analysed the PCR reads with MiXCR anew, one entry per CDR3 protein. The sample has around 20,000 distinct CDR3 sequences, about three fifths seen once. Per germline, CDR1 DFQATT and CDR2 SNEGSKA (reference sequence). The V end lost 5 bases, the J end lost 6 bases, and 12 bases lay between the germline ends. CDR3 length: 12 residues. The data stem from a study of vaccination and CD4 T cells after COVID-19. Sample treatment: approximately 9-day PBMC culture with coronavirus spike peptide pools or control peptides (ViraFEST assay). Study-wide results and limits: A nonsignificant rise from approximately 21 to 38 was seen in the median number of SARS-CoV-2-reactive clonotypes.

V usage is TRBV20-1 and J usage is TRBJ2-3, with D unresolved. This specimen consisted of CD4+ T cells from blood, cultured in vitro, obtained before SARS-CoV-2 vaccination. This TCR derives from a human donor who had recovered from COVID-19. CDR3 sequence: CSADHAPDTQYF. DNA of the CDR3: TGCAGTGCTGACCATGCGCCCGATACGCAGTATTTT.